This is a list of T cell receptor beta chains from one sample in a study of PD-L1 blockade in urothelial cancer. The data were produced by immunoSEQ multiplex PCR, yet TCRdb's version contains in-frame clones alone and is incomplete. Counted here are 70,000 to 95,000 clones, about 83% occurring once; the ten biggest clones make up roughly 2%. The specimen comprised PBMCs, sampled around atezolizumab (anti-PD-L1) treatment. These receptors all come from a man aged 60 to 75 with urothelial cancer. Both conserved end residues are trimmed from each CDR3.

>16|TRBV4-1|TRBJ2-6
ASTSASRGLSGANVLT
>14|TRBV5-4|TRBJ2-5
ASSLAQREGRETQY
>13|TRBV11-3|TRBJ2-7
ASSPTGRLLGEQY
>11|TRBV10-3|TRBJ1-2
ATSTGTDYGYT
>11|TRBV7-8|TRBJ2-5
ASSLRLGETQY
>17|TRBV9|TRBJ2-7
ASSVGEGTGRIRGYEQY
>14|TRBV5-8|TRBJ2-7
ASSLGTGSSYDEQY
>9|TRBV30|TRBJ1-2
AWSPRQGAT
>12|TRBV13|TRBJ2-7
ASSPRDRAYEQY
>13|TRBV12-5|TRBJ2-2
ASVRGDRADGELF
>13|TRBV30|TRBJ2-5
AWSGWDTTQETQY
>11|TRBV19|TRBJ1-5
ASSVILDQPQH
>7|TRBV20-1|TRBJ1-1
SVGGGAF
>13|TRBV5-1|TRBJ1-1
ASSLDPQMNTEAF
>11|TRBV6-5|TRBJ1-2
ASSPTGSAGYT
>13|TRBV7-7|TRBJ2-3
ASNIPGQQTDTQY
>12|TRBV2|TRBJ2-5
ASSKRGAQETQY
>13|TRBV7-8|TRBJ2-3
ASSLTSLRADTQY
>11|TRBV28|TRBJ2-2
ASRGQYTGELF
>13|TRBV11-2|TRBJ1-5
ASSLGGTGSQPQH
>14|TRBV5-1|TRBJ1-2
ASSSGGEWANYGYT
>15|TRBV7-8|TRBJ1-1
ASSPRAGQGSGTEAF
>12|TRBV18|TRBJ2-7
ASSPGLAGDEQY
>12|TRBV7-9|TRBJ2-1
ASSGSPRAIEQF
>14|TRBV5-4|TRBJ2-1
ASSPGGGRTYNEQF
>11|TRBV7-2|TRBJ1-4
ASSAGGNEKLF
>12|TRBV30|TRBJ1-2
AWRSGTGGSGYT
>10|TRBV2|TRBJ1-4
ASRSTGLGLF
>13|TRBV19|TRBJ2-1
ASRPTGGSSNEQF
>12|TRBV11-2|TRBJ1-2
ASSLLQGNYGYT
>13|TRBV7-2|TRBJ2-7
ASSPGGTRRGEQY
>12|TRBV6-4|TRBJ2-7
ASRLSGIPYEQY
>11|TRBV4-3|TRBJ2-3
ASSQDHGDTQY
>13|TRBV7-8|TRBJ2-5
ASARGTGGQETQY
>16|TRBV28|TRBJ2-3
ASSLRVGTGGFKDTQY
>12|TRBV6-5|TRBJ1-1
ASSARQRNTEAF
>14|TRBV30|TRBJ2-5
AWSKGASGGQETQY
>13|TRBV30|TRBJ2-7
AWSLTSGGFYEQY
>13|TRBV29-1|TRBJ1-2
SVDRGDRVNYGYT
>11|TRBV2|TRBJ1-3
ASDRDEGNTIY
>16|TRBV9|TRBJ1-3
ASSVDVTVEISGNTIY
>14|TRBV19|TRBJ2-1
ASSRTGTSGSNEQF
>11|TRBV13|TRBJ2-7
ASSFRGSPLKY
>12|TRBV5-4|TRBJ1-1
ASSLERRGTEAF
>13|TRBV28|TRBJ2-7
ASSSEAGGPGEQY
>15|TRBV5-1|TRBJ2-3
ASSLVAIPASTDTQY